This T cell receptor beta chain was documented in a study of T cells in Graves' hyperthyroidism and ophthalmopathy. Study in general: Before treatment of any kind, peripheral blood was taken at initial diagnosis. General study results and limits: The blood repertoire included most of the expanded thyroid clonotypes above 0.001.

Patients aged 18 to 65 had newly diagnosed hyperthyroidism lasting under 2 months. Using RNA transcripts as the source, TCR beta CDR3 regions were amplified. Using the HTBI primer set, a first-round RT-PCR was run on the TCR CDR3. TCRdb re-called the multiplex PCR reads with MiXCR, one entry per CDR3 protein. The repertoire holds hundreds of thousands of distinct CDR3 sequences, with about 13% as singletons. The CDR3 extends over 15 amino acids. V lost 2 bases to trimming and J lost 2 bases, with 10 bases between them. Looked up from germline, CDR1 is MNHEY and CDR2 is SVGEGT. This clonotype was seen ten or more times. As yet, its antigen is unknown.

The sequenced sample was blood. This TCR came from a woman under 30 with Graves' hyperthyroidism. The V call is TRBV6-2 or TRBV6-3, the J call TRBJ2-1, with D unresolved. Written as DNA, the CDR3 is TGTGCCAGCAGTTACCCTCCCGGCCCCTACAATGAGCAGTTCTTC. This translates into CASSYPPGPYNEQFF.